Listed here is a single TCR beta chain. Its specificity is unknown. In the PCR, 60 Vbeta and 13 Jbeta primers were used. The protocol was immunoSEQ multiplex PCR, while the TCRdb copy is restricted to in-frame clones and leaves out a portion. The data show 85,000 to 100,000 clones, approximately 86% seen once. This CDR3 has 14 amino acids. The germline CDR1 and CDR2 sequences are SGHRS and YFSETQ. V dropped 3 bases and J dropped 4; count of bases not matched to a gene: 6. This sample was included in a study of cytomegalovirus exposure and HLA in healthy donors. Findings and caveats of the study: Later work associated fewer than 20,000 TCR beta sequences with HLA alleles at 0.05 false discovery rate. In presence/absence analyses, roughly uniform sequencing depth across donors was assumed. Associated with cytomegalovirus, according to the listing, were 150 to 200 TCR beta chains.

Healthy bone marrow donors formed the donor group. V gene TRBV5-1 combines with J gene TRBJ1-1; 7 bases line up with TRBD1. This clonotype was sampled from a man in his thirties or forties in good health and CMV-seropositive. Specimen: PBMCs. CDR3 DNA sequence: TGCGCCAGCAGCTCCCTACAGGGGTTCACTGAAGCTTTCTTT. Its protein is CASSSLQGFTEAFF.